These T cell receptor beta chains were read from a single sample in a study of cytomegalovirus exposure and HLA in healthy donors. Clones were read by immunoSEQ multiplex PCR, and TCRdb kept only the in-frame ones, dropping some. The sample includes a few hundred thousand clones, roughly 87% of them seen just once. The material sequenced was PBMCs. The receptors stem from a man in his late teens or twenties in good health and CMV-seropositive. Each CDR3 is given without its conserved first and last residue.

TRBJ2-5 | TRBV11-1 | ASSLRSGSGGETQY
TRBJ2-7 | TRBV5-1 | ASSLVNSRGYEQY
TRBJ2-7 | TRBV5-1 | ASSLALLAGPYEQY
TRBJ2-2 | TRBV7-2 | ASSRTGGLTGELF
TRBJ2-3 | TRBV4-1 | ASSQAQADTQY
TRBJ1-2 | TRBV10-3 | AISDLRADRGTGYT
TRBJ1-4 | TRBV4-3 | ASSPGDRSFNEKLF
TRBJ1-1 | TRBV2 | ASSESITGKNTEAF
TRBJ2-7 | TRBV15 | ATAEGADEQY
TRBJ2-1 | TRBV7-8 | ASSHWTGYNEQF
TRBJ2-1 | TRBV6-5 | ASSYSPQGANNEQF
TRBJ2-5 | TRBV7-2 | ASSLAKPDRYQETQY